This T cell receptor (beta chain) was identified during a study of yellow fever vaccine responses in identical twins listed by TCRdb under 2018. At the level of the whole study: In identical twins, the study followed T cell clones that responded to the vaccine with precision.

Details on this clonotype: Its target antigen remains unknown. Within one base of it there is no much larger clone, and no base qualities were kept.

The library was made by RT-PCR. TCRdb lists the instrument as Illumina HiSeq 2500. In TCRdb, the public reads were trimmed at Q25 with fastp and aligned with MiXCR, with productive beta chains retained. Rows matching on CDR3 protein sequence are summarized as one entry with the most common DNA and genes. In all, the sample holds around 7,700 distinct CDR3 sequences, and more than 70% of those were seen once. The ten largest clones capture roughly 1.2% of the sample. Overall study results and their limits: The authors reported that the T cell response to vaccination in identical twins appeared partly convergent and partly personalized.

The starting material was T cells from blood (PBMCs), unsorted or a sorted subset (not recorded which), obtained before or after yellow fever vaccination (not recorded which). This TCR was recovered from a woman aged 18-29 years who received the yellow fever vaccine. Donor details come from another sample of the same person, matched by shared clones.

CDR3 region: CSASRGGSGANVLTF. The nucleotide sequence is given as TGCAGTGCTAGTCGAGGAGGCTCTGGGGCCAACGTCCTGACTTTC. In this chain, TRBV20-1 is recombined with TRBJ2-6; the D region possibly corresponds to TRBD2 (5 bases align). V and J are truncated by 3 bases and 0 bases respectively, leaving an intervening sequence of 9 bases. The CDR3 runs 15 amino acids, cysteine and phenylalanine included. This entry keeps only the CDR3 DNA: 45 bases, framed from base 1. The germline V gene (reference sequence) provides CDR1 DFQATT and CDR2 SNEGSKA.